These T cell receptor beta chains were read from a single sample in a study of shared clonotypes between healthy human individuals. Produced via immunoSEQ multiplex PCR; TCRdb's table is partial and in-frame only. Among roughly 2.2 million clones listed, 85% to 95% were seen once. The specimen was naive CD4+ T cells from PBMCs. These receptors were collected from a man aged 18-30 years in good health. Some clones in this sample may be carry-over from other donors' samples. CDR3s include the opening cysteine and the closing phenylalanine or tryptophan. Each record gives: J gene, V gene, D gene, clone size, CDR3 DNA, CDR3 protein. A D gene is named only where the DNA matches it firmly. Some rows have no size entry. The others give once, few or many, or a class for an expanded clone.

TRBJ2-7,TRBV6-1,-,once,TGTGCCAGCAGTGTCGACAGGTCCTACGAGCAGTACTTC,CASSVDRSYEQYF
TRBJ2-7,TRBV7-8,-,-,TGTGCCAGCAGCTGGGGGTCCGAGCAGTACTTC,CASSWGSEQYF
TRBJ2-2,TRBV14,-,-,TGTGCCAGCAGCCGCGGACAGCCAGTGAACACCGGGGAGCTGTTTTTT,CASSRGQPVNTGELFF
TRBJ2-5,TRBV28,-,-,TGTGCCAGCAGCCTGGCAGCGCAAGAGACCCAGTACTTC,CASSLAAQETQYF
TRBJ1-1,TRBV10-3,TRBD1,-,TGTGCCATCAACCGACAGGGATCGAACACTGAAGCTTTCTTT,CAINRQGSNTEAFF
TRBJ1-2,TRBV5-8,-,-,TGTGCCAGCAGCGAGAGTGGGCGCGGTAGCTATGGCTACACCTTC,CASSESGRGSYGYTF
TRBJ1-2,TRBV28,-,-,TGTGCCAGCAGTTCCCAGAACTATGGCTACACCTTC,CASSSQNYGYTF
TRBJ1-2,TRBV5-1,-,-,TGCGCCAGCGCCTCGGTTGGGTATGGCTACACCTTC,CASASVGYGYTF
TRBJ1-5,TRBV19,-,-,TGTGCCAGTAGGGGGGGCAATCAGCCCCAGCATTTT,CASRGGNQPQHF
TRBJ2-5,TRBV2,TRBD1,-,TGTGCCAGCAGCCCCCTTGAACCGGGACAGGGGAGGGAGACCCAGTACTTC,CASSPLEPGQGRETQYF
TRBJ2-7,TRBV7-2,-,-,TGTGCCAGCAGCTTCCGACAGTTTGGTGAGCAGTACTTC,CASSFRQFGEQYF
TRBJ2-1,TRBV5-1,-,-,TGCGCCAGCAGCTTGGCGGGCGGGAACAATGAGCAGTTCTTC,CASSLAGGNNEQFF
TRBJ1-2,TRBV28,-,-,TGTGCCAGCAGTTTCCCGAAAGCTTCAAGATTTTATGGCTACACCTTC,CASSFPKASRFYGYTF
TRBJ2-7,TRBV6-6,TRBD1,-,TGTGCCAGCAGCCGCCCGGACAGGGGGATCCACGAGCAGTACTTC,CASSRPDRGIHEQYF
TRBJ2-3,TRBV5-4,TRBD2,-,TGTGCCAGCAGTTATAAGGGAGGGCCTGGAGATACGCAGTATTTT,CASSYKGGPGDTQYF
TRBJ2-1,TRBV7-7,-,-,TGTGCCAGCAGCCAAGACGGAAATGAGCAGTTCTTC,CASSQDGNEQFF
TRBJ1-2,TRBV5-6,-,-,TGTGCCAGCTCGCGGGCGCATAATAACTATGGCTACACCTTC,CASSRAHNNYGYTF
TRBJ2-5,TRBV21-1,-,-,TGTGCCAGCAGCAAAGCGGAAGGAGGGATTCAAGAGACCCAGTACTTC,CASSKAEGGIQETQYF
TRBJ2-7,TRBV4-2,TRBD2,-,TGTGCCAGCAGCTCTAGTTCGACTAGCGGGGGCTACTCCTACGAGCAGTACTTC,CASSSSSTSGGYSYEQYF
TRBJ1-3,TRBV6-6,-,-,TGTGCCAGCATCCTCGGGGGGGGGAGCTCTGGAAACACCATATATTTT,CASILGGGSSGNTIYF
TRBJ1-1,TRBV7-2,-,-,TGTGCCAGCAACTCAGGGAGTATTGAAGCTTTCTTT,CASNSGSIEAFF
TRBJ1-4,TRBV7-3,-,-,TGTGCCAGCAGCACTGGGACGTTTGAAAAACTGTTTTTT,CASSTGTFEKLFF
TRBJ2-7,TRBV27,-,-,TGTGCCAGCAGCCCCCAGTGGGAGGAGAACCACGAGCAGTACTTC,CASSPQWEENHEQYF
TRBJ2-3,TRBV6-1,TRBD2,-,TGTGCCAGCAGTGCCCGCGGGGGAGGAATCACAGATACGCAGTATTTT,CASSARGGGITDTQYF